The 6 T cell receptor beta chains below all came from one sample that was sequenced in a study of T-cell memory formation after mild COVID-19. MiXCR was run by TCRdb on the 5' RACE reads, yielding one entry per CDR3 protein. Among some 440,000 distinct CDR3 sequences listed, approximately 25% were seen once. The sequencing input was PBMCs or a T cell subset sorted from them (not recorded which). These receptors all stem from an adult woman who had mild COVID-19 (a few samples of this study predate the infection). Cell type and time point are not known.

Many counts were recorded for this clonotype. The V call is TRBV29-1, the J call TRBJ1-1, with D possibly matching TRBD1 (5 bases). The V gene lost 6 bases and the J gene lost 1 base, with 9 bases spanning the gap. The V gene's germline CDR1 is SQVTM and CDR2 ANQGSEA. The CDR3 is 12 amino acids. The CDR3 protein is CSVVGQNTEAFF. DNA of the CDR3: TGCAGCGTAGTCGGACAGAACACTGAAGCTTTCTTT.

This chain uses TRBV20-1 with TRBJ2-7; 11 bases align to TRBD1. CDR3 length: 18 amino acids. V shed 6 bases, J shed 0 bases, and the junction held 16 bases outside the gene matches. Germline loops: CDR1 DFQATT, CDR2 SNEGSKA (reference sequence). The CDR3 DNA is TGCAGTGCGCGGACAGGGGGCCGTGGCGGGCTAAGCTCCTACGAGCAGTACTTC. Its protein product is CSARTGGRGGLSSYEQYF.

This chain links TRBV27 with TRBJ2-6; D is perhaps TRBD2 (5 bases). V was clipped by 8 bases and J by 2 bases, with 25 bases between them. This CDR3 is built from 19 residues. Germline V gene data show CDR1 as MNHEY and CDR2 as SMNVEV (reference sequence). CDR3 sequence (DNA): TGTGCCAGCCTCTCTCTTTACGGGGTTTTCGCAGCTGGGGCCAACGTCCTGACTTTC. It encodes CASLSLYGVFAAGANVLTF.

The chain links TRBV3-1 to TRBJ1-5; 10 bases line up with TRBD1. Germline-derived CDR1 and CDR2 are LGHDT and YNNKEL (reference sequence). Losses at the gene ends were 1 base for V and 4 bases for J; bases not matched to a gene: 1. CDR3 length equals 15 residues. CDR3 region: CASSQGTGGNQPQHF. In nucleotides, the CDR3 is TGTGCCAGCAGCCAAGGGACAGGGGGTAATCAGCCCCAGCATTTT.

Many counts were recorded for this clonotype. The rearrangement links TRBV5-6 to TRBJ2-1; 7 positions agree with TRBD1. There are 12 residues in the CDR3. Germline V CDR1 and CDR2: SGHDT, YYEEEE. Trimming cost V 4 bases and J 9 bases; bases outside gene matches: 4. CDR3 nucleotides: TGTGCCAGCAGCCCGACAGGGTCTGAGCAGTTCTTC. As protein: CASSPTGSEQFF.

Many counts were recorded for this clonotype. This chain connects TRBV7-3 to TRBJ2-3; no definite D call. Germline lookup yields CDR1 SGHTA and CDR2 FQGTGA. V was clipped by 0 bases and J by 2 bases, with 9 bases between them. The CDR3 length is 15 residues. The DNA of the CDR3 is TGTGCCAGCAGCTTAACGATAGGTTTCACAGATACGCAGTATTTT. It is translated as CASSLTIGFTDTQYF.